This T cell receptor (beta chain) was captured by sequencing in a study of T cell responses to AZD1222 COVID-19 vaccine. Study information: Pooling of second doses given at about 4 or about 12 weeks was done.

The repertoire was sequenced with immunoSEQ multiplex PCR; TCRdb's copy has only in-frame clones and lacks some. The table records approximately 150,000 clones, about 90% of them present only once. The TCR was taken from an adult in good health. The source was peripheral blood, collected on day 0 of AZD1222 vaccination.

The CDR3 spells CASSLDSTDTQYF. The CDR3 coding sequence is TGTGCCAGCAGCCTCGACTCGACAGATACGCAGTATTTT. The chain recombines TRBV7-8 with TRBJ2-3; D unclear. The V and J ends lost 5 bases and 3 bases respectively, with 9 bases between them. The CDR3 totals 13 residues. Germline CDR1 and CDR2: SGHVS and FQNEAQ.